A selection of T cell receptor beta chains follows, all from one sample in a study of blood T cell repertoires in COVID-19. Generated by immunoSEQ multiplex PCR, the TCRdb table keeps only in-frame clones and is missing some. Of 70,000 to 90,000 clones in the sample, approximately 80% were seen once. Sequencing was carried out using peripheral blood. The receptors originated from an older woman with acute or convalescent COVID-19. Both conserved end residues are part of each CDR3. The D gene is left open where the match is weak. Clone size is shown for a subset of rows, as once, few, many or a class of expanded clone.

j_call | d_call | v_call | clone_size | cdr3_aa | cdr3_nt
TRBJ2-1 | TRBD2 | TRBV18 | . | CASDRSGGASYEQFF | TGTGCCAGCGACAGAAGCGGGGGGGCCTCTTATGAGCAGTTCTTC
TRBJ1-6 | . | TRBV27 | once | CASSLDWPGPNSPLHF | TGTGCCAGCAGTTTAGATTGGCCAGGGCCAAATTCACCCCTCCACTTT
TRBJ1-4 | . | TRBV6-5 | once | CASKGTGMGEKLFF | TGTGCCAGCAAAGGAACAGGGATGGGTGAAAAACTGTTTTTT
TRBJ1-2 | . | TRBV4-1 | . | CASSQEQGPYGYTF | TGCGCCAGCAGCCAAGAACAGGGACCCTATGGCTACACCTTC
TRBJ2-5 | TRBD1 | TRBV24-1 | . | CATSVLDRAGETQYF | TGTGCCACCAGTGTGCTCGACAGGGCAGGTGAGACCCAGTACTTC
TRBJ2-1 | . | TRBV19 | . | CASSTFDFNEQFF | TGTGCCAGTAGTACGTTCGACTTCAATGAGCAGTTCTTC
TRBJ2-5 | TRBD1 | TRBV10-3 | once | CAISFDRGLQETQYF | TGTGCCATCAGTTTCGACAGGGGGCTACAAGAGACCCAGTACTTC
TRBJ2-1 | . | TRBV12-5 | . | CASGLKGGAFF | TGTGCTAGTGGTTTGAAAGGGGGTGCGTTCTTC
TRBJ1-5 | TRBD1 | TRBV24-1 | . | CATSAPGQISNQPQHF | TGTGCCACCAGTGCTCCGGGACAGATTAGCAATCAGCCCCAGCATTTT
TRBJ2-3 | . | TRBV9 | . | CASSGALSRGSTDTQYF | TGTGCCAGCAGCGGAGCCCTATCACGGGGAAGCACAGATACGCAGTATTTT
TRBJ1-2 | TRBD1 | TRBV27 | . | CASSPRSGTGGGYTF | TGTGCCAGCAGTCCCCGCAGCGGGACAGGGGGTGGCTACACCTTC
TRBJ2-1 | . | TRBV18 | . | CASSPLAPSSYNEQFF | TGTGCCAGCTCACCACTGGCACCTAGCTCCTACAATGAGCAGTTCTTC
TRBJ2-5 | TRBD2 | TRBV13 | . | CASSLLSGGGATETQYF | TGTGCCAGCAGCTTACTTTCTGGCGGGGGGGCCACAGAGACCCAGTACTTC
TRBJ1-2 | . | TRBV24-1 | . | CATSDPAGETSNYGYTF | TGTGCCACCAGTGACCCCGCGGGCGAAACTTCTAACTATGGCTACACCTTC
TRBJ1-6 | TRBD1 | TRBV28 | many | CASSLRAGGSSYNSPLHF | TGTGCCAGCAGTTTAAGGGCAGGGGGGAGCTCCTATAATTCACCCCTCCACTTT
TRBJ2-4 | . | TRBV10-2 | . | CASSESDPGRGGNIQYF | TGCGCCAGCAGTGAGTCGGACCCCGGGCGGGGCGGAAACATTCAGTACTTC
TRBJ1-1 | TRBD1 | TRBV5-1 | . | CASSWGTGNTEAFF | TGCGCCAGCAGCTGGGGGACAGGGAACACTGAAGCTTTCTTT
TRBJ1-2 | . | TRBV11-2 | once | CASSLTGRDYGYTF | TGTGCCAGCAGCCTCACGGGGAGGGACTATGGCTACACCTTC
TRBJ1-1 | TRBD1 | TRBV7-9 | . | CASSKDRDYEAFF | TGTGCCAGCAGCAAGGACAGGGATTATGAAGCTTTCTTT
TRBJ2-2 | TRBD1 | TRBV19 | once | CASSDRGNTGELFF | TGTGCCAGTTCGGACAGGGGGAATACCGGGGAGCTGTTTTTT
TRBJ1-3 | . | TRBV7-2 | once | CASSLNGGTGNTIYF | TGTGCCAGCAGCTTGAACGGGGGTACGGGAAACACCATATATTTT
TRBJ2-3 | TRBD1 | TRBV6-4 | . | CASSAPGQPTDTQYF | TGTGCCAGCAGCGCCCCGGGACAGCCCACAGATACGCAGTATTTT
TRBJ2-3 | . | TRBV12-3/TRBV12-4 | . | CASSSGTDTQYF | TGTGCCAGCAGTTCGGGCACAGATACGCAGTATTTT
TRBJ2-2 | TRBD2 | TRBV18 | . | CASSLLLTSGGSDTGELFF | TGTGCCAGCTCACTCTTGTTGACTAGCGGGGGTTCCGACACCGGGGAGCTGTTTTTT
TRBJ1-4 | TRBD1 | TRBV28 | . | CASRSQGDNEKLFF | TGTGCCAGCAGATCACAGGGGGATAATGAAAAACTGTTTTTT
TRBJ2-5 | TRBD2 | TRBV7-2 | few | CASSLSAGLWETQYF | TGTGCCAGCAGCCTTTCAGCGGGATTGTGGGAGACCCAGTACTTC
TRBJ1-4 | . | TRBV5-1 | . | CASSLGQPEKLFF | TGCGCCAGCAGCTTGGGACAGCCGGAAAAACTGTTTTTT
TRBJ1-2 | . | TRBV12-3/TRBV12-4 | . | CASSGGGPYGYTF | TGTGCCAGCAGCGGGGGGGGACCCTATGGCTACACCTTC
TRBJ1-5 | . | TRBV6-6 | . | CASSYAGVGNQPQHF | TGTGCCAGCAGTTACGCGGGGGTTGGCAATCAGCCCCAGCATTTT
TRBJ1-2 | TRBD1 | TRBV7-2 | . | CASSPGQRYGYTF | TGTGCCAGCAGCCCGGGACAGCGGTATGGCTACACCTTC
TRBJ1-5 | . | TRBV11-2 | . | CASSLEDGINQPQHF | TGTGCCAGCAGCCTGGAGGACGGAATCAATCAGCCCCAGCATTTT
TRBJ1-5 | . | TRBV7-2 | once | CASSFDPGSNQPQHF | TGTGCCAGCAGCTTTGACCCAGGTTCCAATCAGCCCCAGCATTTT
TRBJ1-2 | TRBD1 | TRBV27 | . | CASSFQPPGQGSFNYGYTF | TGTGCCAGCAGTTTCCAGCCCCCGGGACAGGGGTCTTTCAACTATGGCTACACCTTC
TRBJ2-3 | TRBD2 | TRBV6-5 | . | CASRSGGVAADTQYF | TGTGCCAGCAGGTCCGGGGGGGTAGCCGCAGATACGCAGTATTTT
TRBJ2-2 | . | TRBV19 | . | CATSTGTETGELFF | TGTGCCACATCGACAGGGACTGAGACCGGGGAGCTGTTTTTT
TRBJ1-1 | . | TRBV4-3 | . | CASSQDRVAEAFF | TGCGCCAGCAGCCAAGATCGAGTTGCAGAAGCTTTCTTT
TRBJ2-5 | . | TRBV20-1 | . | CSASLQQETQYF | TGCAGTGCAAGTCTCCAGCAAGAGACCCAGTACTTC
TRBJ1-6 | TRBD1 | TRBV11-2 | . | CASSQIGTGSPLHF | TGTGCCAGCAGCCAAATAGGGACAGGATCACCCCTCCACTTT
TRBJ1-1 | TRBD1 | TRBV7-2 | once | CASSIRQGNEAFF | TGTGCCAGCAGCATCCGACAGGGAAACGAAGCTTTCTTT
TRBJ2-1 | TRBD2 | TRBV24-1 | . | CATSDSGTSPFGEQFF | TGTGCCACCAGTGATTCCGGGACTAGCCCATTCGGTGAGCAGTTCTTC